These 2 T cell receptor beta chains originate from one sample sequenced in a study of cytomegalovirus exposure and HLA in healthy donors. This PCR relied on a set of 60 Vbeta primers and 13 Jbeta primers. Measured with immunoSEQ multiplex PCR; TCRdb has only the in-frame clones, and not every one. Among about 140,000 clones, approximately 71% were seen once, and the ten largest hold 2.5% to 4%. Sequencing was performed on PBMCs. Receptors originate from a man between 40 and 49 years old in good health and CMV-seronegative.

This chain joins TRBV27 and TRBJ1-1, with no clear D. CDR1 and CDR2 (germline): MNHEY, SMNVEV (reference sequence). V was pared by 8 bases and J by 3 bases, with 16 bases between. This CDR3 has 14 residues. The CDR3 spells CASELRREDTEAFF. As DNA, the CDR3 is TGTGCCAGCGAACTCAGAAGGGAGGACACTGAAGCTTTCTTT.

The chain combines TRBV29-1 with TRBJ1-2, with D possibly TRBD1 on 5 matching bases. The CDR3 is made up of 13 amino acids. The V gene's germline CDR1 is SQVTM and CDR2 ANQGSEA. V lost 4 bases and J lost 4, with 13 bases in between. Here the CDR3 DNA reads TGCAGCGTTGGGACATCCTGGGGCTATGGCTACACCTTC. Amino acid sequence: CSVGTSWGYGYTF.